This T cell receptor beta chain was recorded in a study of cytomegalovirus exposure and HLA in healthy donors (dated 2017 in TCRdb). General notes on the study: In an earlier analysis of fewer than 750 of the donors, around 300 Gb of sequence data and approximately 100 million unique TCR beta sequences from roughly 200 million T cells were reported. A later genetic analysis used genome-wide SNP genotypes for about 65% of the 666 donors, treating that subset as a discovery cohort. The study combined high-throughput TCR immunosequencing, statistical association of individual TCRs with disease status, and machine learning to predict cytomegalovirus infection status. About five DR-DQ haplotypes were handled as single units for association and clustering because linkage in the cohort was strong. Besides the first cohort of roughly 700 subjects, a separate validation cohort made up of 120 or so different subjects was used. Typing coverage differed by locus: A, B, C, DRB1 and DQB1 were typed in about 620-640 donors, DQA1 in roughly 500, DPA1 in around 580, and DPB1 in 472. The aim of the study was to test whether cataloging public T cell receptors could identify signatures of past pathogen exposure. In an earlier analysis of roughly 600 of the donors, high-throughput TCR beta sequencing was used to judge whether each TCR beta V gene segment behaved as functional or pseudogenic. Using immunosequencing, the study profiled T cell repertoires from 666 subjects and related those repertoires to cytomegalovirus serostatus. An early release that covered roughly 600 HLA-typed donors contained about 300 gigabases of sequencing data and 65 million to 100 million unique TCR sequences. Across some 400 genotyped donors of the cohort, an average of approximately 220,000 unique TCR beta nucleotide sequences per donor were sequenced, and 15% to 20% of those sequences were non-productive. A later analysis re-examined previously published TCR beta repertoires from about 670 donors and added high-resolution HLA genotyping to investigate patterns of TCR occurrence. HLA typing included class I and class II loci at four-digit resolution. All discovery cohort repertoires had been generated using a single sequencing platform. Donor age, sex, ethnicity and CMV serostatus were collected together with the repertoire data. The later analysis used no new phenotypic data to find candidate immune exposures, relying instead on TCR beta sequences and their occurrence across donors. The genetic ancestry cluster associated with self-reported Caucasian donors included 65% to 90% of the 398 genotyped donors.

Taken from cysteine to phenylalanine, the CDR3 has 15 residues. Just the 45-base CDR3 DNA is kept, in frame starting at base 1. CDR1 and CDR2, per the germline V gene, are MDHEN and SYDVKM. Trimming takes 4 bases from V and 8 bases from J, and the germline ends sit 15 bases apart. Overall study outcomes, separate from this receptor: It was suggested by the authors that the approach could potentially be generalized to other disease states and immunological phenotypes. Linkage disequilibrium might explain the correlated functional status among segregating V segments, but an unknown experimental factor could not be excluded. Sequencing depth was assumed to be roughly uniform across donors in the presence/absence analyses, though that assumption may not hold. When HLA alleles, especially DR and DQ, strongly co-occurred, attributing TCR associations to individual alleles was difficult. Only TCR beta chains were sequenced in this cohort, and the absence of alpha or paired-chain data limited detectable features. In a later analysis, TCR association rates were found to vary across HLA loci, with the most associated TCRs seen for DRB1 alleles and the fewest for HLA-C alleles. The earlier analysis of approximately 590 of the donors excluded around 17 rarely observed V segments, including chromosome 9 orphons, because counts were too low. HLA typing was unavailable for some donors at each locus, so association tests used only the typed subset. According to a later genetic analysis, donors in an Asian-associated ancestry cluster had fewer N-insertions in productive TCRs than the approximately 670-donor mean. A later genetic analysis associated a missense DCLRE1C variant with V-gene and J-gene trimming of TCR beta chains, and an independent cohort replicated the association. Some IMGT-functional V segments, including TRBV6-2 and TRBV6-3, could not be distinguished by the 87-base-pair reads and were therefore excluded. In both the original and validation cohorts, the classifier was reported to diagnose cytomegalovirus status with high specificity and sensitivity. CMV serostatus was the only immune exposure information available for the cohort. Broadly in line with IMGT annotations, most TCR beta V segments showed up in productive rearrangements about 87% or about 30% of the time in an earlier analysis of 587 of the donors. A group of highly shared sequence variants was considered likely to be a technical artifact of the sequencing pipeline. A further reported finding was that TCR beta sequences accurately predicted the HLA-A and HLA-B alleles for most subjects in the first cohort. According to a later analysis, parvovirus B19, influenza, CMV and Epstein-Barr virus appeared linked to several top co-occurrence clusters. Specific HLA alleles were associated with 15,000 to 20,000 TCR beta sequences at a false discovery rate of 0.05 in a later analysis. In a later analysis, most CMV-associated TCR beta chains were found to appear HLA-restricted, with HLA associations seemingly driven largely by CMV exposure. Across donors, most TCR sequences were observed very rarely, whereas some public TCRs were present in many individuals. A total of roughly 160 TCR beta chains were listed by the study as associated with cytomegalovirus. In vitro tests confirmed that three of the cytomegalovirus-associated TCR beta chains recognize cytomegalovirus antigens. In a later analysis, HLA-associated TCR beta chains showed more clonal expansion and lower generation probabilities than non-associated chains that were equally common.

The cohort was made up of hundreds of healthy bone marrow donors. All cohort members were sampled while nominally healthy, although unrecorded immune exposures were likely present. The donor tested CMV seronegative, placing the donor among the 352 seronegative members of the cohort. A peripheral blood sample was collected from each donor, and TCR beta sequencing was performed on peripheral blood mononuclear cells. Genomic DNA was extracted from the blood cell samples with the Qiagen DNeasy Blood Extraction Kit. Remarks on this clone: The antigen it binds to is not known. No base-level quality is on record; no much larger clone is a single base apart.

To prepare the library, the immunoSEQ multiplex PCR assay was applied. For the multiplex PCR, a mixture combining 60 forward primers for TCR Vbeta segments and 13 reverse primers for TCR Jbeta segments was used. A multiplex PCR assay on genomic DNA amplified the CDR3 region of rearranged TCR beta genes. The amplified TCR beta libraries were sequenced on the Illumina HiSeq System as 87-base-pair reads. As for the authors' bioinformatics: Across the 670 or so repertoires, a later analysis counted about 81 million unique TCR beta chains, approximately 12 million of which were shared by at least two donors. A nearest-neighbor algorithm error-corrected the raw reads and collapsed the reads into unique sequences, merging closely related sequences to remove PCR and sequencing errors. V, D and J gene segments were assigned by aligning CDR3 sequences to IMGT reference sequences. For a sequence to be retained, a match of at least six nucleotides was required to both a V gene segment and a J gene segment. A rearrangement was called productive if the CDR3 had no stop codons and remained in frame with V and J, and every other rearrangement was called non-productive. CDR3 was defined according to IMGT convention as the region running from the second conserved V-encoded cysteine to the conserved J-encoded phenylalanine. The earlier analysis of roughly 590 of the donors excluded sequences that lacked an unambiguous match to a single V gene segment. In an earlier analysis of 450 to 750 of the donors, a V segment was called functional when productive rearrangements were above 56.7%, and segregating when the standard deviation between donors exceeded 5%. To diagnose cytomegalovirus status from the catalog of TCR beta chain sequences, a statistical classification framework was built. In a later analysis, TCR nucleotide sequences were compared against IMGT/GENE-DB human TR gene sequences so that V and J genes could be assigned. Using the TCRdist pipeline, a later analysis assigned CDR3 sequences along with most-parsimonious VDJ recombination scenarios. In a later analysis, each TCR beta chain was defined by its CDR3 amino acid sequence together with its V-gene family, and reads without a unique V-gene family were excluded. As a way to deal with suspected cross-contamination and a sequencing artifact, a later analysis dropped hundreds of nucleotide sequences that were highly shared and had low generation probability. In a later analysis, a clonal expansion index was calculated for each public chain from normalized within-repertoire ranks of inferred template counts. In a later analysis, generation probabilities were computed using a VDJ recombination model fitted to out-of-frame rearrangements, and the results were checked against IGoR. Hypergeometric tests were used in a later analysis to score TCR-TCR, TCR-HLA and TCR-CMV co-occurrence, with a repertoire-size bias correction applied to the TCR pairs. A later analysis estimated false discovery rates by permuting HLA or CMV assignments 20 times. A later analysis grouped co-occurring TCRs with DBSCAN, adding TCRdist sequence similarity when clustering within HLA-allele-positive subsets. Repertoires with fewer than 30,000 or more than 120,000 public chains were left out of co-occurrence clustering, as were five repertoires with anomalous nucleotide sharing. The table comes from immuneACCESS by way of TCRdb, which keeps in-frame sequences with V and J called. Part of the clones is missing from these tables; in studies checked, under half for an unresolved V gene and the rest for unknown reasons. V, J and clone size reflect that table, while D and trimming were determined from the DNA. The sample yields 95,000 to 100,000 clones; around 77% were counted once. The ten top clones hold 3% to 3.5% of the sample.

The receptor chain draws on TRBV28 and TRBJ1-6; TRBD1 is a possible D gene, resting on 5 matching bases. Material for sequencing was PBMCs. This clonotype originated in a man aged 40-49 years in good health and CMV-seronegative. The CDR3 has the sequence CASSSGDRPDSPLHF. The sequenced DNA: TGTGCCAGCAGTTCGGGGGACCGCCCGGATTCACCCCTCCACTTT.